The rows below give T cell receptor beta chains drawn from one sample of a study of blood T cell repertoires in COVID-19. Libraries were prepared by immunoSEQ multiplex PCR; TCRdb keeps only in-frame clonotypes and omits some of them. The profile shows roughly 410,000 clones, 70% to 90% of them singletons. Sequenced: peripheral blood. Receptor source: a man aged 35-49 years with acute or convalescent COVID-19. Both conserved end residues are part of each CDR3. Each record gives: clone size, V gene, J gene, D gene, CDR3 DNA, CDR3 protein. A D gene is named only where the DNA matches it firmly. The listing skips clone size in some rows; elsewhere it reads once, few, many or a size class.

few	TRBV4-1	TRBJ2-2	TRBD1	TGCGCCAGCAGCCAAGTTTGGGCAGGGGGTCCCGGGGAGCTGTTTTTT	CASSQVWAGGPGELFF
-	TRBV5-1	TRBJ1-1	-	TGCGCCAGCAGCTTGTACGGGGGTTCTAACACTGAAGCTTTCTTT	CASSLYGGSNTEAFF
-	TRBV30	TRBJ2-1	TRBD1	TGTGCCTGGACAGGGGGCAATGAGCAGTTCTTC	CAWTGGNEQFF
-	TRBV27	TRBJ1-1	-	TGTGCCAGCAGTTTTTCAGGCAGGGGCACTGAAGCTTTCTTT	CASSFSGRGTEAFF
-	TRBV19	TRBJ1-1	-	TGTGCCAGTAGTACCACCGGGACACCCGATGAAGCTTTCTTT	CASSTTGTPDEAFF
-	TRBV30	TRBJ1-1	-	TGTGCCTGGGTGGGGGGTTACACTGAAGCTTTCTTT	CAWVGGYTEAFF
-	TRBV5-6	TRBJ1-1	-	TGTGCCAGCAGCTTGGATACAGGGAACACTGAAGCTTTCTTT	CASSLDTGNTEAFF
-	TRBV10-2	TRBJ1-3	TRBD1	TGCGCCAGCAGTGAAAATCCGCGGCAGGGGGACACCATATATTTT	CASSENPRQGDTIYF
-	TRBV28	TRBJ2-7	TRBD1	TGTGCCAGCAGTTTAGGTCAGGGGGAGAGGCAGTACTTC	CASSLGQGERQYF
-	TRBV10-3	TRBJ1-2	-	TGTGCCATCAGTGAGGATAGTCGCTATGGCTACACCTTC	CAISEDSRYGYTF
-	TRBV18	TRBJ1-1	-	TGTGCCAGCTCACCAACGGTGGTAGCGGGCACTGAAGCTTTCTTT	CASSPTVVAGTEAFF
-	TRBV28	TRBJ1-2	-	TGTGCCGCCCTGAGGGGGTATGGCTACACCTTC	CAALRGYGYTF
-	TRBV10-3	TRBJ2-3	-	TGTGCCATCAGTGAGTTTAAAACAGATACGCAGTATTTT	CAISEFKTDTQYF
-	TRBV7-9	TRBJ2-5	-	TGTGCCAGCAGCTTAGGCCACAGCCAAGAGACCCAGTACTTC	CASSLGHSQETQYF
-	TRBV3-1/TRBV3-2	TRBJ2-2	-	TGTGCCAGCAGCCAAGATCTGGGGGCTGCGAACACCGGGGAGCTGTTTTTT	CASSQDLGAANTGELFF
-	TRBV7-2	TRBJ2-3	TRBD2	TGTGCCAGCAGCTTCACTAGCGGGAGCACAGCTACGCAGTATTTT	CASSFTSGSTATQYF
-	TRBV27	TRBJ2-4	TRBD1	TGTGCCAGCAGTTTAGGGACAGGGGTATCTGTTCAGTACTTC	CASSLGTGVSVQYF
-	TRBV27	TRBJ1-1	TRBD1	TGTGCCAGCAGCTACAGGGGGCGTTCGGGGTGGTTGCCTGAAGCTTTCTTT	CASSYRGRSGWLPEAFF
-	TRBV5-1	TRBJ1-1	-	TGCGCCAGCAGCACTTTAGGCGGGGGAAGCACTGAAGCTTTCTTT	CASSTLGGGSTEAFF
-	TRBV6-5	TRBJ2-3	TRBD2	TGTGCCAGTAAAAGCGGGAGTACAGATACGCAGTATTTT	CASKSGSTDTQYF
-	TRBV5-6	TRBJ2-1	-	TGTGCCAGCAGCTTGTCTGGGGGCGGCTACAATGAGCAGTTCTTC	CASSLSGGGYNEQFF
-	TRBV19	TRBJ1-5	TRBD1	TGTGCCAGTAGTAGCCCAGGGGGAAACAATCAGCCCCAGCATTTT	CASSSPGGNNQPQHF
-	TRBV4-1	TRBJ2-4	TRBD1	TGCGCCAGCAGCCAACCGGGACAGGGGCCAATTCAGTACTTC	CASSQPGQGPIQYF
-	TRBV5-4	TRBJ2-5	-	TGTGCCAGCAGGGTCGGACTCCGGGTACAAGAGACCCAGTACTTC	CASRVGLRVQETQYF
-	TRBV4-3	TRBJ1-2	-	TGCGCCAGCAGCCAAGGGCCCCAGGGTACCAACTATGGCTACACCTTC	CASSQGPQGTNYGYTF
-	TRBV5-6	TRBJ2-2	-	TGTGCCAGCAGCTTGGCCGTATCCACCGGGGAGCTGTTTTTT	CASSLAVSTGELFF
-	TRBV28	TRBJ1-1	TRBD1	TGTGCCAGCAGGGAAGATCAGGGGGCATACACTGAAGCTTTCTTT	CASREDQGAYTEAFF
-	TRBV2	TRBJ1-5	-	TGTGCCAGCAGTATAAACCTACAGGGCTACAATCAGCCCCAGCATTTT	CASSINLQGYNQPQHF
-	TRBV5-1	TRBJ1-3	TRBD1	TGCGCCAGCAGCGTGGACGGGACAGGCTCTGGAAACACCATATATTTT	CASSVDGTGSGNTIYF
-	TRBV9	TRBJ1-2	-	TGTGCCAGCAGCGTAGCCGGGAATTATGGCTACACCTTC	CASSVAGNYGYTF
-	TRBV28	TRBJ1-5	-	TGTGCCACCACTGAGTATTATAGCAATCAGCCCCAGCATTTT	CATTEYYSNQPQHF
-	TRBV3-1/TRBV3-2	TRBJ2-7	TRBD2	TGTGCCAGCAGCAAACCTAGCGGGAGCACCTACGAGCAGTACTTC	CASSKPSGSTYEQYF
once	TRBV27	TRBJ2-2	-	TGTGCCAGCAGTTTAAAGTCATGGCACGGGGGCACCGGGGAGCTGTTTTTT	CASSLKSWHGGTGELFF
-	TRBV3-1/TRBV3-2	TRBJ2-3	TRBD2	TGTGCCAGCAGCAGGACTAGCGGCACAGATACGCAGTATTTT	CASSRTSGTDTQYF
-	TRBV7-9	TRBJ2-7	TRBD2	TGTGCCAGCAGCTTATATAGCGGGAGGGCCGACGAGCAGTACTTC	CASSLYSGRADEQYF
-	TRBV2	TRBJ2-5	TRBD2	TGTGCCAGCAGCATGGGGAGGGTGGCGGAGACCCAGTACTTC	CASSMGRVAETQYF
-	TRBV18	TRBJ1-5	-	TGTGCCAGCTCACCCCAGAGCAATCAGCCCCAGCATTTT	CASSPQSNQPQHF